These 18 T cell receptor beta chains share one sample of origin, sequenced in a study of blood T cell repertoires in COVID-19. Sequenced by immunoSEQ multiplex PCR; TCRdb stores in-frame clones only, minus some. The sample contains more than 95,000 clones, around 87% of which appear only once. What was sequenced was peripheral blood. These receptors all come from a human donor in a cohort sampled during active COVID-19.

This sequence joins TRBV11-1 and TRBJ2-3; TRBD2 agrees at 8 bases. Germline lookup yields CDR1 SGHAT and CDR2 FQDESV (reference sequence). The V segment lost 5 bases and the J segment 3 bases; nucleotides outside the gene matches: 7. The CDR3 consists of 15 residues. CDR3 sequence: CASSLAGGTTDTQYF. The CDR3 DNA reads as TGTGCCAGCAGCCTCGCGGGGGGAACTACAGATACGCAGTATTTT.

The chain carries TRBV7-6 and TRBJ2-7; D perhaps matches TRBD1 (6 bases). The CDR3 contains 14 residues. V lost 5 bases and J lost 3, with 14 bases in between. Germline lookup yields CDR1 SGHVS and CDR2 FNYEAQ. CDR3 sequence: CASSPLEDSYEQYF. Here the CDR3 DNA reads TGTGCCAGCAGCCCCTTAGAGGACAGCTACGAGCAGTACTTC. Based on the CDR3 plus reference TRBV7-6 and TRBJ2-7, the full variable domain is GAGVSQSPRYKVTKRGQDVALRCDPISGHVSLYWYRQALGQGPEFLTYFNYEAQQDKSGLPNDRFSAERPEGSISTLTIQRTEQRDSAMYRCASSPLEDSYEQYFGPGTRLTVT.

V is TRBV29-1 and J is TRBJ2-7; 7 bases line up with TRBD1. In germline, CDR1 is SQVTM, CDR2 ANQGSEA. The junction had 12 bases not matched to a gene; V was cut back by 3 bases and J by 4 bases. The CDR3 is 15 amino acids. CDR3 amino acids: CSVEERQGGLYEQYF. In DNA form, the CDR3 reads TGCAGCGTTGAGGAGAGACAGGGCGGTCTTTACGAGCAGTACTTC.

V gene TRBV28 combines with J gene TRBJ1-2, with 7 bases identical to TRBD1. Germline V gene lookup returns CDR1 MDHEN and CDR2 SYDVKM. The CDR3 runs to 15 residues. V shed 2 bases and J 0 bases; nucleotides not matched to a gene: 3. The CDR3 here is CASSLGTAANYGYTF. CDR3 in DNA: TGTGCCAGCAGTTTAGGGACAGCAGCTAACTATGGCTACACCTTC.

This clone was seen a single time. This chain links TRBV3-1 (or the pseudogene TRBV3-2) with TRBJ2-7; 7 bases line up with TRBD1. In germline, CDR1 is LGHDT, CDR2 YNNKEL (reference sequence). The CDR3 spans 15 residues. V was pared by 1 base and J by 3 bases, with 6 bases of the junction left unmatched. The DNA for the CDR3 is TGTGCCAGCAGCCAAGTCGCTAACAGGGGCTACGAGCAGTACTTC. Its protein is CASSQVANRGYEQYF.

The V and J genes are TRBV29-1 and TRBJ2-2; the D gene is possibly TRBD1 (7 bases). CDR1 SQVTM and CDR2 ANQGSEA come from the germline V gene. The CDR3 spans 16 residues. Trimming left V 2 bases short and J 0 bases short, with 13 bases between. This CDR3 is CSVEQGGFANTGELFF. The DNA of the CDR3 is TGCAGCGTTGAACAGGGGGGTTTCGCGAACACCGGGGAGCTGTTTTTT.

This clone showed up just once. The chain recombines TRBV6-5 with TRBJ1-1; no reliable D call. The length of the CDR3 is 13 residues. The germline V gene encodes CDR1 MNHEY and CDR2 SVGAGI. Trimming stripped 6 bases from V and 1 base from J, with 9 bases between. For the CDR3, the DNA is TGTGCCAGCAGCGAGATCCCGAACACTGAAGCTTTCTTT. Its translation is CASSEIPNTEAFF.

This clone was picked up a small number of times. The rearrangement links TRBV15 to TRBJ1-3, with TRBD1 matching over 8 bases. CDR1 LNHNV and CDR2 YYDKDF come from the germline V gene (reference sequence). The trim removed 3 bases at V and 0 bases at J, leaving 7 bases unmatched. The CDR3 covers 17 residues. CDR3 loop: CATSSRTGGSSGNTIYF. CDR3 bases: TGTGCCACCAGCAGCCGAACAGGGGGTTCCTCTGGAAACACCATATATTTT.

The V call is TRBV6-5, the J call TRBJ2-7; 7 bases fit TRBD1. This CDR3 region has 15 residues. CDR1 and CDR2 from the germline V gene are MNHEY and SVGAGI. V was clipped by 8 bases and J by 1 base; unmatched bases: 11. CDR3 coding DNA: TGTGCCAGCCGAACGGCAGGGGGTGGTTCCTACGAGCAGTACTTC. Its translation is CASRTAGGGSYEQYF.

The chain joins TRBV12-3 or TRBV12-4 to TRBJ2-7, with 9 positions matching TRBD1. This CDR3 is built from 13 residues. V shed 10 bases and J 1 base; nucleotides not matched to a gene: 5. CDR3 in amino acids: CATGTGRSYEQYF. The CDR3, as DNA: TGTGCCACCGGGACAGGGCGATCCTACGAGCAGTACTTC.

Only one count was recorded for this clone. The chain recombines TRBV5-1 with TRBJ2-7, with TRBD2 identical over 14 bases. CDR1 SGHRS and CDR2 YFSETQ come from the germline V gene. Losses at the gene ends were 4 bases for V and 4 bases for J; bases not matched to a gene: 10. CDR3 length: 17 amino acids. CDR3 sequence: CASSRGLAGELKYEQYF. DNA for the CDR3: TGCGCCAGCAGCCGGGGACTAGCGGGAGAATTGAAGTACGAGCAGTACTTC.

The rearrangement joins TRBV11-2 to TRBJ2-3; TRBD2 matches at 8 bases. CDR1 is SGHAT and CDR2 is FQNNGV in the germline V gene. The CDR3 covers 15 residues. The ends lost 5 bases at V and 1 base at J; junction bases unmatched: 5. The CDR3 here is CASSPRGGGTDTQYF. The CDR3 nucleotides read TGTGCCAGCAGCCCTCGGGGGGGCGGCACAGATACGCAGTATTTT.

This clone was seen once. The rearrangement uses TRBV7-3 and TRBJ2-1; 8 bases fit TRBD2. Germline V gives CDR1 SGHTA, CDR2 FQGTGA. The CDR3 extends over 15 amino acids. Losses at the gene ends were 6 bases for V and 4 bases for J; bases not matched to a gene: 8. CDR3 protein: CASSPLAGGYNEQFF. In DNA, the CDR3 is TGTGCCAGCAGTCCTCTCGCGGGGGGTTACAATGAGCAGTTCTTC.

The chain couples TRBV3-1 (or the pseudogene TRBV3-2) to TRBJ2-7; 12 bases align to TRBD2. The CDR3 sequence is 14 residues long. Per germline, CDR1 LGHDT and CDR2 YNNKEL (reference sequence). The trim removed 4 bases at V and 2 bases at J, leaving 0 bases unmatched. This chain's CDR3 is CASSPSGGAYEQYF. The CDR3 region has the DNA TGTGCCAGCAGCCCTAGCGGGGGGGCCTACGAGCAGTACTTC.

The chain carries TRBV28 and TRBJ1-2; TRBD1 is a possible D gene (6 bases). CDR3 length equals 15 residues. Germline CDR1 is MDHEN and CDR2 is SYDVKM. V lost 6 bases and J lost 3, with 17 bases in between. The DNA of the CDR3 is TGTGCCAGCAGGGCAAACACAGGGAATCACTATGGCTACACCTTC. It yields the protein CASRANTGNHYGYTF.

The chain has TRBV19 and TRBJ1-5, with unresolved D. Germline V gives CDR1 LNHDA, CDR2 SQIVND (reference sequence). V was cut by 5 bases and J by 3 bases, with 8 bases left in between. This CDR3 has 13 residues. CDR3 nucleotide sequence: TGTGCCAGTAGTGAGGGAGCCAATCAGCCCCAGCATTTT. Translation: CASSEGANQPQHF.

J is TRBJ2-5 and V is TRBV3-1 (or the pseudogene TRBV3-2); 9 positions agree with TRBD2. Germline V lookup: CDR1 LGHDT, CDR2 YNNKEL (reference sequence). CDR3 length: 15 amino acids. With V trimmed by 6 bases and J by 4 bases, 9 bases remained unmatched. CDR3 coding DNA: TGTGCCAGCAGACCCCGGACTAGCGCCGGAGAGACCCAGTACTTC. Protein product: CASRPRTSAGETQYF.

The rearrangement links TRBV29-1 to TRBJ1-5; the match to TRBD1 covers 7 bases. J gave up 6 bases and V 4 bases, and 6 bases lay outside the gene matches. Germline CDR1 SQVTM, CDR2 ANQGSEA. The length of the CDR3 is 13 residues. CDR3 in amino acids: CSVAGQEGQPQHF. CDR3 in DNA: TGCAGCGTTGCCGGACAGGAGGGTCAGCCCCAGCATTTT.